A single sample is the source of the 19 T cell receptor beta chains below, sequenced in a study of T cell responses to AZD1222 COVID-19 vaccine. The repertoire was sequenced with immunoSEQ multiplex PCR; TCRdb's copy has only in-frame clones and lacks some. The sample carries under 170,000 clones, over 75% recorded once. The starting material was peripheral blood, obtained 28 days after the second AZD1222 dose. All receptors come from an adult who received the AZD1222 COVID-19 vaccine.

In DNA form, the CDR3 reads TGCGCCAGCAGCCAAGTGGCTCAGTTTGAGCAGTTCTTC. Translated: CASSQVAQFEQFF. V gene TRBV4-1 combines with J gene TRBJ2-1, with D unresolved. The length of the CDR3 is 13 residues. V was pared by 1 base and J by 9 bases, with 10 bases between. Germline V gene lookup returns CDR1 MGHRA and CDR2 YSYEKL.

The CDR3 DNA reads as TGTGCCAGCAGCTTAGGGGGGGCAGGGCGCACAGATACGCAGTATTTT. Encoded protein: CASSLGGAGRTDTQYF. V usage is TRBV7-6 and J usage is TRBJ2-3; D is perhaps TRBD1 or TRBD2 (6 bases each). The germline V gene has CDR1 SGHVS and CDR2 FNYEAQ. The CDR3 sequence is 16 residues long. Trimming pared 1 base from V and 1 base from J, leaving 12 bases between.

V gene TRBV20-1 combines with J gene TRBJ1-6, with no clear D. V shed 3 bases and J shed 6 bases, with 9 bases lying between them. CDR1 and CDR2 (germline): DFQATT, SNEGSKA (reference sequence). This CDR3 has 13 amino acids. The CDR3 nucleotides read TGCAGTGCTAGTCTAGAAACTAATTCACCCCTCCACTTT. Residues: CSASLETNSPLHF.

The rearrangement joins TRBV19 to TRBJ2-2; 10 bases map to TRBD2. Looked up from germline, CDR1 is LNHDA and CDR2 is SQIVND (reference sequence). The CDR3 has 16 amino acids. V lost 1 base, J lost 7 bases, and 6 bases stayed unmatched. CDR3 sequence: CASSIGLAGVDGELFF. The CDR3 region has the DNA TGTGCCAGTAGTATAGGCCTAGCGGGAGTCGACGGGGAGCTGTTTTTT.

CDR3 in DNA: TGCGCCAGCAGCGATACAGGGGCCCCCACTGAAGCTTTCTTT. Protein sequence: CASSDTGAPTEAFF. The chain employs TRBV5-1 and TRBJ1-1; 7 bases are shared with TRBD1. This CDR3 spans 14 amino acids. Trimming cost V 4 bases and J 4 bases; bases outside gene matches: 7. Germline loops: CDR1 SGHRS, CDR2 YFSETQ.

V is TRBV29-1 and J is TRBJ2-3; 10 bases map to TRBD2. This CDR3 spans 18 amino acids. Germline V CDR1 and CDR2: SQVTM, ANQGSEA. Trimming cost V 2 bases and J 3 bases; bases outside gene matches: 14. The CDR3: CSVERSFGLAGATDTQYF. The CDR3, as DNA: TGCAGCGTTGAAAGGTCTTTTGGGCTAGCGGGAGCGACAGATACGCAGTATTTT.

The J gene is TRBJ2-7, the V gene TRBV2, with D uncertain. CDR3 size: 16 residues. The germline CDR1 and CDR2 sequences are SNHLY and FYNNEI. V lost 4 bases and J lost 5, with 21 bases in between. CDR3 sequence (DNA): TGTGCCAGCAGTGTGCCCTTTAAGTCAGCGCCCGACGAGCAGTACTTC. Translated: CASSVPFKSAPDEQYF.

In its sample, this clone was seen a few times. This sequence joins TRBV2 and TRBJ1-6, with 11 bases lining up with TRBD1. The CDR3 is 14 amino acids. Looked up from germline, CDR1 is SNHLY and CDR2 is FYNNEI. The trim removed 1 base at V and 10 bases at J, leaving 0 bases unmatched. CDR3 DNA sequence: TGTGCCAGCAGTGAAGGGACAGGGGGCTCACCCCTCCACTTT. The encoded protein is CASSEGTGGSPLHF.

The chain employs TRBV30 and TRBJ2-7; TRBD1 matches 7 bases. The V gene end was trimmed by 2 bases and the J gene end by 6 bases; junction bases not matched to a gene: 7. Per the germline V gene, CDR1 is GTSNPN and CDR2 is SVGIG (reference sequence). CDR3 length equals 13 residues. CDR3 protein: CAWSSGQFTEQYF. CDR3 DNA sequence: TGTGCCTGGAGTTCGGGACAGTTTACCGAGCAGTACTTC. Full variable domain (outside the CDR3, taken from reference TRBV30 and TRBJ2-7): SQTIHQWPATLVQPVGSPLSLECTVEGTSNPNLYWYRQAAGRGLQLLFYSVGIGQISSEVPQNLSASRPQDRQFILSSKKLLLSDSGFYLCAWSSGQFTEQYFGPGTRLTVT.

V and J are TRBV29-1 and TRBJ1-2; no clear D. The V gene's germline CDR1 is SQVTM and CDR2 ANQGSEA. V lost 2 bases, J lost 7 bases, and 8 bases lay in between. This CDR3 has 11 residues. CDR3 region: CSVEFTFGYTF. The CDR3 coding sequence is TGCAGCGTTGAATTTACGTTTGGCTACACCTTC.

The V and J genes are TRBV7-9 and TRBJ1-1; D may be TRBD1 (5 bases). Germline loops: CDR1 SEHNR, CDR2 FQNEAQ (reference sequence). V was shortened by 4 bases and J by 5 bases, with 17 bases between the two germline ends. This CDR3 has 15 amino acids. CDR3 region: CASSSHPTVWTEAFF. DNA of the CDR3: TGTGCCAGCAGCTCCCACCCGACAGTTTGGACTGAAGCTTTCTTT.

The chain has TRBV19 and TRBJ1-4; D not resolved. Germline values: CDR1 LNHDA, CDR2 SQIVND (reference sequence). V dropped 10 bases and J dropped 8 bases, with 17 bases sitting between them. This CDR3 spans 13 amino acids. This chain's CDR3 is CATTVVFGEKLFF. CDR3 bases: TGTGCCACGACGGTGGTTTTTGGAGAAAAACTGTTTTTT.

The chain joins TRBV15 to TRBJ2-5, with D hard to call. CDR1 is LNHNV and CDR2 is YYDKDF in the germline V gene (reference sequence). V shed 1 base and J shed 4 bases, with 16 bases lying between them. This CDR3 is built from 16 residues. Here the CDR3 reads CATSRAVGGMGETQYF. The CDR3 region has the DNA TGTGCCACCAGCAGAGCCGTGGGTGGGATGGGAGAGACCCAGTACTTC.

The count of this clone is one. Mismatch with germline at one junction end may stem from a read error. The V gene is TRBV18, the J gene TRBJ2-7; weak D call: TRBD1 (6 bases). The CDR3 is 14 amino acids. Germline V CDR1 and CDR2: KGHSH, LQKENI. The CDR3 DNA sequence: TGTGCCAGCTCGCCACAGGGTACGCCTTACGAGCAGTACTTC. It is translated as CASSPQGTPYEQYF. The entire variable domain, with the rest obtained from reference TRBV18 and TRBJ2-7, is as follows: NAGVMQNPRHLVRRRGQEARLRCSPMKGHSHVYWYRQLPEEGLKFMVYLQKENIIDESGMPKERFSAEFPKEGPSILRIQQVVRGDSAAYFCASSPQGTPYEQYFGPGTRLTVT.

The genes are TRBV2 and TRBJ1-3; the match to TRBD1 covers 8 bases. CDR3 length: 15 residues. V lost 8 bases, J lost 0 bases, and 6 bases stayed unmatched. Germline V gene sequence: CDR1 SNHLY, CDR2 FYNNEI. CDR3 sequence (DNA): TGTGCCAGCGGGAGGGACAGGACCTCTGGAAACACCATATATTTT. Translated, it gives CASGRDRTSGNTIYF.

The chain carries TRBV7-2 and TRBJ2-3; 8 nucleotides agree with TRBD2. Germline V lookup: CDR1 SGHTA, CDR2 FQGNSA. The junction had 8 bases not matched to a gene; V was cut back by 5 bases and J by 4 bases. The CDR3 has 15 amino acids. The CDR3 DNA reads TGTGCCAGCAGCCCCGCGGGCGGGAGGTCAGATACGCAGTATTTT. It yields the protein CASSPAGGRSDTQYF. The complete variable domain, with remaining parts taken from reference TRBV7-2 and TRBJ2-3, reads GAGVSQSPSNKVTEKGKDVELRCDPISGHTALYWYRQSLGQGLEFLIYFQGNSAPDKSGLPSDRFSAERTGGSVSTLTIQRTQQEDSAVYLCASSPAGGRSDTQYFGPGTRLTVL.

In its sample, this clone was seen once. This chain joins TRBV18 and TRBJ1-2; a weak D match, TRBD1 (6 bases). In germline, CDR1 is KGHSH, CDR2 LQKENI. The CDR3 covers 13 residues. Trimming shortened V by 2 bases and J by 6 bases, and 10 bases separated the two germline ends. The DNA for the CDR3 is TGTGCCAGCTCACCAGGACAGAAGGATGGCTACACCTTC. Translation gives CASSPGQKDGYTF.

About this clone: Other DNA sequences in the same sample also yield this CDR3. The CDR3 nucleotides read TGTGCCAGCAGTGAAGCCGGGAACTATGGCTACACCTTC. Its protein is CASSEAGNYGYTF. The chain has TRBV6-1 and TRBJ1-2; no firm D call. Germline V gene lookup returns CDR1 MNHNS and CDR2 SASEGT. CDR3 length: 13 residues. Trimming shortened V by 0 bases and J by 2 bases, and 4 bases separated the two germline ends.

The V call is TRBV11-2, the J call TRBJ2-5; D might be TRBD2 (6 bases). Germline CDR1 is SGHAT and CDR2 is FQNNGV. V was clipped by 0 bases and J by 4 bases, with 12 bases between them. This CDR3 region has 15 residues. The CDR3 protein is CASSLESGLGETQYF. CDR3 nucleotide sequence: TGTGCCAGCAGCTTAGAGAGCGGGCTTGGAGAGACCCAGTACTTC.